Each of the 3 T cell receptor beta chains below was sequenced from the same sample in a study of blood T cells in healthy people across ages. Through a sample-barcoded 5' primer and a J-beta primer mix, a second PCR was run for about 6 to 11 cycles. Via MiXCR, TCRdb re-called the 5' RACE reads, giving one row per CDR3 protein. Here the sample spans a few hundred thousand distinct CDR3 sequences, 50% to 60% being singletons. The sequenced sample was blood. Receptor source: a man in his 60s in good health.

The chain joins TRBV28 to TRBJ2-3, with TRBD2 as a possible D gene (6 bases). The CDR3 has 11 amino acids. V lost 8 bases to trimming and J lost 9 bases, with 12 bases between them. Germline V CDR1 and CDR2: MDHEN, SYDVKM. CDR3 coding DNA: TGTGCCAGCGGGACTTTTTGGACGCAGTATTTT. Encoded protein: CASGTFWTQYF.

This clonotype was counted only a few times. This sequence joins TRBV6-2 or TRBV6-3 and TRBJ2-7, with D possibly called TRBD1 or TRBD2 (5 bases each). Germline CDR1 is MNHEY and CDR2 is SVGEGT. This CDR3 spans 14 amino acids. V was cut by 5 bases and J by 2 bases, with 13 bases left in between. The CDR3 sequence: CASSTRDLTYEQYF. The CDR3, as DNA: TGTGCCAGCAGTACCAGGGACCTAACCTACGAGCAGTACTTC.

CDR3 sequence reads: CSARDLDGSYEQYF. In DNA, the CDR3 is TGCAGTGCTAGAGATCTTGATGGATCCTACGAGCAGTACTTC. The J gene is TRBJ2-7, the V gene TRBV20-1; D uncertain. Trimming removed 0 bases at V and 1 base at J, with 10 bases between. The CDR3 has 14 residues. Germline V gene lookup returns CDR1 DFQATT and CDR2 SNEGSKA (reference sequence).